The 8 T cell receptor beta chains listed next were all sequenced from one sample in a study of identical twins. TCRdb passed the 5' RACE reads through MiXCR, listing each CDR3 protein once. The sample holds fewer than 650,000 distinct CDR3 sequences, around 7.4% seen once. These same data were also listed under a study on yellow fever vaccine responses in identical twins.

Sequencing was done on a sample of PBMCs. The source of these receptors is a woman aged 18-29 years in good health.

The chain recombines TRBV4-1 with TRBJ2-5; 7 bases are a match to TRBD2. After removal of 0 bases from V and 1 base from J, the junction contained 2 bases not matched to a gene. This CDR3 has 15 amino acids. From germline, CDR1 is MGHRA and CDR2 YSYEKL. The CDR3: CASSQEGGGQETQYF. CDR3 nucleotide sequence: TGCGCCAGCAGCCAAGAAGGCGGGGGCCAAGAGACCCAGTACTTC.

This clonotype was seen more than once but under ten times. The V and J genes are TRBV6-1 and TRBJ2-1, with unresolved D. Germline V CDR1 and CDR2: MNHNS, SASEGT. V was pared by 4 bases and J by 0 bases, with 10 bases between. CDR3 length equals 15 residues. DNA of the CDR3: TGTGCCAGCAGTGCGCGCCGCAGCTCCTACAATGAGCAGTTCTTC. Protein sequence: CASSARRSSYNEQFF.

This clonotype was seen only a few times. The V gene is TRBV29-1, the J gene TRBJ2-5, with 7 bases fitting TRBD1. The J segment lost 3 bases and the V segment lost 7 bases, leaving 8 bases of the junction unmatched. The CDR3 runs to 13 residues. Per the germline V gene, CDR1 is SQVTM and CDR2 is ANQGSEA. The CDR3 reads CSANRDSKETQYF. The DNA of the CDR3 is TGCAGCGCAAACCGGGACAGCAAAGAGACCCAGTACTTC.

The chain couples TRBV15 to TRBJ2-1; 8 nucleotides line up with TRBD1. The junction had 3 bases not matched to a gene; V was cut back by 0 bases and J by 8 bases. Germline V gene data show CDR1 as LNHNV and CDR2 as YYDKDF (reference sequence). There are 14 residues in the CDR3. The DNA of the CDR3 is TGTGCCACCAGCAGAGATCAGGGGGCGGATGAGCAGTTCTTC. It encodes CATSRDQGADEQFF.

This clonotype was counted only a few times. The V gene is TRBV20-1, the J gene TRBJ2-2, with a weak D call TRBD2 (6 bases). V lost 6 bases, J lost 0 bases, and 14 bases lay in between. CDR3 length: 15 residues. CDR1 is DFQATT and CDR2 is SNEGSKA in the germline V gene (reference sequence). CDR3 protein: CSAPRTNANTGELFF. The CDR3 DNA follows: TGCAGTGCCCCGAGGACTAATGCGAACACCGGGGAGCTGTTTTTT.

This clonotype was counted a few times. The rearrangement uses TRBV15 and TRBJ2-3; D might be TRBD2 (5 bases). The CDR3 covers 14 residues. CDR1 and CDR2 (germline): LNHNV, YYDKDF (reference sequence). Deletions cut 2 bases from V and 0 bases from J, with 6 bases between. Here the CDR3 reads CATSRRTSTDTQYF. DNA of the CDR3: TGTGCCACCAGCAGAAGGACTAGCACAGATACGCAGTATTTT.

At least ten counts were recorded for this clonotype. This chain links TRBV2 with TRBJ2-3; D call uncertain. Germline V CDR1 and CDR2: SNHLY, FYNNEI. The CDR3 loop spans 16 amino acids. V was shortened by 6 bases and J by 0 bases, with 16 bases between the two germline ends. The CDR3 DNA is TGTGCCAGCAGCGAAACGACTCCTACTAGCACAGATACGCAGTATTTT. The encoded protein is CASSETTPTSTDTQYF.

This clonotype appeared a few times. The gene calls are TRBV19 and TRBJ2-5; 8 nucleotides line up with TRBD1. Germline loops: CDR1 LNHDA, CDR2 SQIVND (reference sequence). The CDR3 extends over 15 amino acids. Unmatched junction bases numbered 6, after V lost 1 base and J lost 5 bases. The CDR3 loop reads CASSIGQGAGETQYF. CDR3 coding DNA: TGTGCCAGTAGTATAGGCCAGGGGGCAGGGGAGACCCAGTACTTC.